These T cell receptor beta chains were read from a single sample in a study of blood T cell repertoires in COVID-19. Measured with immunoSEQ multiplex PCR; TCRdb has only the in-frame clones, and not every one. The sample comprises about 270,000 clones, 90% of which are singletons, and approximately 4% rests with the top ten. Input material: PBMCs or T cells enriched from blood (not recorded which). These receptor sequences come from a woman aged 25 to 39 with acute COVID-19. CDR3s include the opening cysteine and the closing phenylalanine or tryptophan.

V gene	J gene	CDR3 protein
TRBV7-9	TRBJ1-4	CASSFEDSNEKLFF
TRBV3-1/TRBV3-2	TRBJ1-1	CASSQGTGGDTEAFF
TRBV28	TRBJ2-5	CASSFGGGTSGIQETQYF
TRBV29-1	TRBJ1-1	CSATLLNTEAFF
TRBV24-1	TRBJ1-2	CATSDPVGGGQYGYTF
TRBV5-1	TRBJ1-6	CASSFIILENSPLHF
TRBV19	TRBJ2-7	CASSRLRTSEDYEQYF
TRBV5-1	TRBJ2-2	CASSLPGTGGTGELFF
TRBV19	TRBJ2-3	CASKERDITDTQYF
TRBV28	TRBJ1-6	CASSLYAGTAGTLHF
TRBV19	TRBJ1-1	CASSTGNWGWSEAFF
TRBV2	TRBJ1-4	CASSERLLEKLFF
TRBV7-9	TRBJ2-7	CASSLETGAGEQYF
TRBV10-3	TRBJ2-2	CAISESIGLAGTRGGELFF
TRBV5-1	TRBJ2-1	CASSLVWREAYNEQFF
TRBV2	TRBJ1-5	CASRGQGQPQHF
TRBV5-8	TRBJ2-7	CASSFHSLSRSSYEQYF
TRBV7-2	TRBJ2-7	CASSRTGTGFEQYF
TRBV6-5	TRBJ2-7	CASSMGLADTYEQYF
TRBV10-3	TRBJ1-5	CAAGLSNQPQHF
TRBV6-5	TRBJ2-7	CASRISGSYEQYF
TRBV7-9	TRBJ1-1	CASSKYRGNGEAFF
TRBV14	TRBJ2-1	CASSQGLAKGAQQFF
TRBV14	TRBJ2-5	CASSPRTGHQETQYF
TRBV4-1	TRBJ2-7	CASSPDEQGYEQYF
TRBV3-1/TRBV3-2	TRBJ2-7	CASSQVAGAYEQYF
TRBV4-1	TRBJ1-1	CASSQISGSTEAFF
TRBV5-4	TRBJ2-7	CASSHKDRYYEQYF
TRBV27	TRBJ2-3	CASSPAGGPTGSTDTQYF
TRBV5-8	TRBJ1-3	CASSSRSSGNTIYF
TRBV6-5	TRBJ1-5	CASSPTGDNQPQHF
TRBV6-5	TRBJ1-2	CASSYSLFRANGYTF
TRBV5-1	TRBJ2-6	CASSLATGGVSGANVLTF
TRBV5-4	TRBJ2-7	CASSWDSYEQYF
TRBV5-1	TRBJ2-2	CASSSWTAKNTGELFF
TRBV6-2/TRBV6-3	TRBJ2-3	CASTPPDRGYTDTQYF
TRBV28	TRBJ2-7	CASTSGEGSGRYRF
TRBV19	TRBJ2-7	CASSPGTGGYEQYF
TRBV11-2	TRBJ2-3	CASSLGAGYTDTQYF
TRBV5-1	TRBJ2-3	CASQTSRATDTQYF
TRBV7-9	TRBJ2-1	CASSLVVAGGNEQFF
TRBV2	TRBJ2-4	CASRGSVGVKNIQYF
TRBV7-9	TRBJ2-1	CASRLSPSGLFF
TRBV2	TRBJ1-6	CASSGPTNYNSPLHF
TRBV19	TRBJ2-2	CASSRTSGPNTGELFF
TRBV28	TRBJ2-5	CAIQGGPGLEETQYF
TRBV28	TRBJ1-5	CASSQPGQHSNQPQHF
TRBV21-1	TRBJ1-5	CASSQRRGQGRGNQPQHF
TRBV11-2	TRBJ2-2	CASRDGEGNTGELFF
TRBV4-2	TRBJ1-6	CASSHPDRDSPLHF
TRBV2	TRBJ1-1	CASREGGMNTEAFF
TRBV6-1	TRBJ2-7	CASSEGRPYEQYF
TRBV9	TRBJ1-6	CASSALGRDSNSPLHF
TRBV7-6	TRBJ2-3	CASSFGTLTDTQYF